A selection of T cell receptor beta chains follows, all from one sample in a study of T cell responses to AZD1222 COVID-19 vaccine. Clones were read by immunoSEQ multiplex PCR, and TCRdb kept only the in-frame ones, dropping some. This table holds about 100,000 clones, 85% to 90% found once. Specimen: peripheral blood, collected on day 0 of AZD1222 vaccination. The receptors were sampled from an adult in good health. The conserved cysteine and the conserved F or W are not part of the CDR3 here. The size field is filled for only some rows; it gives once, few, many or a size class.

J,size,V,CDR3
TRBJ2-5,NA,TRBV18,ASSDTNGETQY
TRBJ1-1,NA,TRBV28,ASRETRGNTEAF
TRBJ2-2,NA,TRBV19,ASSRPGNTGELF
TRBJ2-7,few,TRBV10-3,AISGRPEPYEQY
TRBJ2-7,NA,TRBV27,ASRSQGQYSYEQY
TRBJ1-5,NA,TRBV5-6,ASSFGQGGQPQH
TRBJ1-5,NA,TRBV7-2,ASSLVPRTTSQVQPQH
TRBJ2-5,NA,TRBV7-9,ASREGQQETQY
TRBJ2-1,NA,TRBV9,ASSVERTTTEQF
TRBJ2-7,NA,TRBV15,ATRSPGAPYEQY
TRBJ2-5,NA,TRBV7-2,ASTSGSETQY
TRBJ1-5,NA,TRBV5-6,ASSAATGSDQPQH
TRBJ1-2,NA,TRBV28,ASSPITGYGYT
TRBJ1-1,NA,TRBV6-5,ASTTLGTANTEAF
TRBJ2-6,once,TRBV6-2/TRBV6-3,ASSLGRGKTGANVLT
TRBJ2-1,NA,TRBV5-4,ASRTSGAPYNEQF
TRBJ1-5,NA,TRBV6-2/TRBV6-3,ASSSRSSNQPQH
TRBJ2-3,NA,TRBV27,ASSRVGTGSTDTQY
TRBJ2-1,NA,TRBV18,ASSGGISNEEQF
TRBJ1-1,many,TRBV9,ASSASMDTEAF
TRBJ1-5,NA,TRBV30,AWSVPRGNQPQH
TRBJ2-1,NA,TRBV7-3,ASSSSGGNEQF
TRBJ2-3,NA,TRBV11-2,ASSLGGAGVSDTQY
TRBJ2-5,NA,TRBV5-1,ASSPGLAGGQETQY
TRBJ2-3,few,TRBV15,ATSRRTSGRSYSTDTQY
TRBJ2-7,NA,TRBV27,ASRRQVGSYEQY
TRBJ2-5,NA,TRBV18,ASSPTGGQY
TRBJ1-2,NA,TRBV7-9,ASSPLSRHDYGYT
TRBJ2-7,NA,TRBV11-2,ASSLDTDRVRNEQY
TRBJ2-1,NA,TRBV7-2,ASSLTVYNEQF
TRBJ2-7,NA,TRBV2,ASTGSGGLSYEQY
TRBJ1-5,NA,TRBV5-8,ASSYVGVNNQPQH
TRBJ2-1,NA,TRBV2,ASSDSPWQGARNEQF
TRBJ2-7,NA,TRBV7-2,ASSSRQGAYEQY
TRBJ2-7,NA,TRBV28,ASSGQGVGEQY
TRBJ1-2,NA,TRBV27,ASSPHFNYGYT
TRBJ1-2,NA,TRBV5-8,ASSPGQAMDGYT
TRBJ2-3,NA,TRBV9,ASSHRLAGGEDTQY
TRBJ2-3,NA,TRBV24-1,ATSGTPSTDTQY
TRBJ2-1,NA,TRBV2,ASSEALGLREQF
TRBJ1-2,NA,TRBV7-3,ASSPTGTANYGYT
TRBJ1-3,NA,TRBV6-5,ASSYPKIWVGNTIY
TRBJ1-4,once,TRBV18,ASSPTGGSEKLF
TRBJ1-2,NA,TRBV5-1,ASSLIPGQGFYGYT
TRBJ1-3,NA,TRBV11-3,ASSLPWTAISGNTIY
TRBJ2-5,NA,TRBV6-5,ASNDRGAKTQY
TRBJ2-7,NA,TRBV6-2/TRBV6-3,ASSRGLAASYEQY
TRBJ2-5,NA,TRBV4-3,ASSQGGLAGQETQY
TRBJ2-7,NA,TRBV3-1/TRBV3-2,ASSRSGAGLDSYEQY
TRBJ2-3,NA,TRBV20-1,SASRTSGSITDTQY